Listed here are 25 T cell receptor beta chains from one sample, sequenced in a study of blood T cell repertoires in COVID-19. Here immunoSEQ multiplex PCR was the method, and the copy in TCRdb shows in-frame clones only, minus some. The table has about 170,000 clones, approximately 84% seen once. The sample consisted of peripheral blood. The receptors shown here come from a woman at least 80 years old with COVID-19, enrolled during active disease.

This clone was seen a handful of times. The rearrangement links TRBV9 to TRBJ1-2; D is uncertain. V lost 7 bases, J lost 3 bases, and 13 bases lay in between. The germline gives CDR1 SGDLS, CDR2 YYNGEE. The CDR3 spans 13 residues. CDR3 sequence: CASGSGVDYGYTF. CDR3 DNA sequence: TGTGCCAGCGGTTCCGGGGTGGACTATGGCTACACCTTC. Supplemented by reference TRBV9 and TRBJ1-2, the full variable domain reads DSGVTQTPKHLITATGQRVTLRCSPRSGDLSVYWYQQSLDQGLQFLIQYYNGEERAKGNILERFSAQQFPDLHSELNLSSLELGDSALYFCASGSGVDYGYTFGSGTRLTVV.

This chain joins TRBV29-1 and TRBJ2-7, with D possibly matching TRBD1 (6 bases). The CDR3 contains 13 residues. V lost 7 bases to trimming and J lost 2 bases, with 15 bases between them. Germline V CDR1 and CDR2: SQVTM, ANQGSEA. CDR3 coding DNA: TGCAGCGCCCAGAAAGACAGGACCTACGAGCAGTACTTC. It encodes CSAQKDRTYEQYF.

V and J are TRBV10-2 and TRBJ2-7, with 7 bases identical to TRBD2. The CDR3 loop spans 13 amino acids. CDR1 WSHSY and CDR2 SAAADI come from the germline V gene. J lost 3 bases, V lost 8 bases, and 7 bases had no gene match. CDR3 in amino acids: CASWTRLNYEQYF. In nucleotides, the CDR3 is TGCGCCAGCTGGACTAGACTAAACTACGAGCAGTACTTC.

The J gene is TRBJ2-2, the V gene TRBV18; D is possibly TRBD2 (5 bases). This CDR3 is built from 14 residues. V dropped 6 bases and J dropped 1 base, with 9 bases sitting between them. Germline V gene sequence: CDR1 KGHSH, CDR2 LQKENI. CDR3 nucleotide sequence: TGTGCCAGCTCCCGCCGGGGGAACACCGGGGAGCTGTTTTTT. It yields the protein CASSRRGNTGELFF.

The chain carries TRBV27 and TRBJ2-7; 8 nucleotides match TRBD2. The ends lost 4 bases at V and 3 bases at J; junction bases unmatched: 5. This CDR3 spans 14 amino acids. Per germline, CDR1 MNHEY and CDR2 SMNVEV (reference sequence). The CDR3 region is CASSSRTSRYEQYF. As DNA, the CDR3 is TGTGCCAGCAGTTCAAGGACTAGCCGCTACGAGCAGTACTTC.

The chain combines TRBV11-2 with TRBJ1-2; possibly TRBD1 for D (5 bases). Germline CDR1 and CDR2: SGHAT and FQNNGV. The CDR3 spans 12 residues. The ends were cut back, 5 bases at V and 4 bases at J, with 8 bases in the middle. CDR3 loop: CASSRDSYGYTF. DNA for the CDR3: TGTGCCAGCAGCCGGGACTCCTATGGCTACACCTTC.

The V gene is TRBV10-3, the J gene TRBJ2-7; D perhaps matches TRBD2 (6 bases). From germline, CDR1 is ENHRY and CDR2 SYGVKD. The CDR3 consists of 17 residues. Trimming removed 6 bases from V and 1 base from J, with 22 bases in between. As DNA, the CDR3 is TGTGCCATCAGCGACAACGACCCGGCCGGGGGTTCCTACGAGCAGTACTTC. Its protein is CAISDNDPAGGSYEQYF.

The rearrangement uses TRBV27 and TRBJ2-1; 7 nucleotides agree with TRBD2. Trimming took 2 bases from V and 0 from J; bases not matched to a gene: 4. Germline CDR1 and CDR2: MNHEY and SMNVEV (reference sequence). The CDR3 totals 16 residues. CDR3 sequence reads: CASSLMGGGSYNEQFF. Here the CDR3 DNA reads TGTGCCAGCAGTTTAATGGGGGGGGGCTCCTACAATGAGCAGTTCTTC.

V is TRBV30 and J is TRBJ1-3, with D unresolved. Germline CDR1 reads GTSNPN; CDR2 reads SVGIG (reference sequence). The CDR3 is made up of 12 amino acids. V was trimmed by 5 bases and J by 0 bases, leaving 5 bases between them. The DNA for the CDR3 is TGTGCCTGGGCTAGCTCTGGAAACACCATATATTTT. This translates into CAWASSGNTIYF.

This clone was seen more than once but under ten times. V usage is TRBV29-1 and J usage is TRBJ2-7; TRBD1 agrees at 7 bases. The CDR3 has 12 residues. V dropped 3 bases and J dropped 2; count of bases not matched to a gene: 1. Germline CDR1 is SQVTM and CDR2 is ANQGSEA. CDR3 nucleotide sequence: TGCAGCGTTGAGAGGGGGCCCTACGAGCAGTACTTC. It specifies CSVERGPYEQYF.

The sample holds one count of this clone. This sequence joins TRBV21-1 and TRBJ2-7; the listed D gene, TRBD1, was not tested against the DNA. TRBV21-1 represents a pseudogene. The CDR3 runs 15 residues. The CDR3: CASSKGYGQEYEQYF. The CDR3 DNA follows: TGTGCCAGCAGCAAGGGTTACGGACAGGAATACGAGCAGTACTTC.

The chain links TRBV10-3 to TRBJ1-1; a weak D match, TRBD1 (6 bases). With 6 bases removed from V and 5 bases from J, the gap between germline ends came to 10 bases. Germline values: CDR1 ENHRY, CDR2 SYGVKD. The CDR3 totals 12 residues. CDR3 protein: CAIRGQGTEAFF. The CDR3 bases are TGTGCCATCAGAGGCCAGGGGACTGAAGCTTTCTTT.

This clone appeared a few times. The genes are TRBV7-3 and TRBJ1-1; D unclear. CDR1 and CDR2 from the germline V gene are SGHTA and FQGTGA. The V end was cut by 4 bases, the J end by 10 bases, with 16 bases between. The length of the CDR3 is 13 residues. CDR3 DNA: TGTGCCAGCAGCTCGGGAGTAGTGGGGAGAGCTTTCTTT. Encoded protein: CASSSGVVGRAFF.

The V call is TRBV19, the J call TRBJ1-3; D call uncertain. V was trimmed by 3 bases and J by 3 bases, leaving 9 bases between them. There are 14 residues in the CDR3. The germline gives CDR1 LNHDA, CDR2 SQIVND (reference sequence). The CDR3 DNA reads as TGTGCCAGTAGTATGTCGGGGTATGGAAACACCATATATTTT. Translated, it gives CASSMSGYGNTIYF.

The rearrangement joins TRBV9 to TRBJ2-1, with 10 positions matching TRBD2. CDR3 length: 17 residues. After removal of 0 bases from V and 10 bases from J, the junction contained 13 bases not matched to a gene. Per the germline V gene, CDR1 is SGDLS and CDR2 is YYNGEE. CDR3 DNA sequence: TGTGCCAGCAGCGTAGATAATCTAGCGGGGGTTATTATCGAGCAGTTCTTC. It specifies CASSVDNLAGVIIEQFF.

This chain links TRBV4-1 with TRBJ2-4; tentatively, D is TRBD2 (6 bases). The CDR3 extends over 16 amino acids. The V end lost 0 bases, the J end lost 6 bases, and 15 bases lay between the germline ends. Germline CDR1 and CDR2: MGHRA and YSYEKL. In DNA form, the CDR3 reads TGCGCCAGCAGCCAAGAATCGGGCGGGGTAAGAAACATTCAGTACTTC. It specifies CASSQESGGVRNIQYF.

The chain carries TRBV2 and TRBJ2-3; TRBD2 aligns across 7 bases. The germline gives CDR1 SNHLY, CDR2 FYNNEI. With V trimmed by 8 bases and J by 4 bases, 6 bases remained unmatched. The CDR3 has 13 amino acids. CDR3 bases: TGTGCCAGCTGTAAGCGGGGCGCAGATACGCAGTATTTT. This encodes CASCKRGADTQYF. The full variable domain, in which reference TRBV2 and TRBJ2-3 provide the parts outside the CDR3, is EPEVTQTPSHQVTQMGQEVILRCVPISNHLYFYWYRQILGQKVEFLVSFYNNEISEKSEIFDDQFSVERPDGSNFTLKIRSTKLEDSAMYFCASCKRGADTQYFGPGTRLTVL.

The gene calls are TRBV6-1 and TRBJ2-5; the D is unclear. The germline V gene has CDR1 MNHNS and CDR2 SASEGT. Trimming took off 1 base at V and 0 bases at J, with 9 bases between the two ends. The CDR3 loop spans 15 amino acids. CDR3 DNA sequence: TGTGCCAGCAGTGAAGTCAACTGGTACCAAGAGACCCAGTACTTC. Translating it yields CASSEVNWYQETQYF.

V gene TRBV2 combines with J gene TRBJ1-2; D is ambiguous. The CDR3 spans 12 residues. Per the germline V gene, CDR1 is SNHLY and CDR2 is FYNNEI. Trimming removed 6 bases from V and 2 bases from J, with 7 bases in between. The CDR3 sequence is CASREENYGYTF. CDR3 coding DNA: TGTGCCAGCAGAGAGGAGAACTATGGCTACACCTTC.

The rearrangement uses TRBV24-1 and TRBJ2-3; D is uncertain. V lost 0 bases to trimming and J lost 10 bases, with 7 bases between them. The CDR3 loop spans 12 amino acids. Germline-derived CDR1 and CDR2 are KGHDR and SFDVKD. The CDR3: CATSDLPVAQYF. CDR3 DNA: TGTGCCACCAGTGATTTGCCCGTCGCGCAGTATTTT.

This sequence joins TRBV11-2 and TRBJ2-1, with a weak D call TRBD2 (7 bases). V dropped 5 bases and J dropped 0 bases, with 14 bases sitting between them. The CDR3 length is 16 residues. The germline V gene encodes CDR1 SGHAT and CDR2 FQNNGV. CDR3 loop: CASSNAGAPSYNEQFF. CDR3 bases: TGTGCCAGCAGCAACGCGGGGGCCCCCTCCTACAATGAGCAGTTCTTC.

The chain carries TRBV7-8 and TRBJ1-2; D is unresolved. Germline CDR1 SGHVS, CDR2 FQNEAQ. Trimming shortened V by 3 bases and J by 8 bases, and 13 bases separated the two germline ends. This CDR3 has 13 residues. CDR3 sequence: CASSFSSVRGYTF. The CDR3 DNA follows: TGTGCCAGCAGCTTTTCCAGCGTGCGGGGCTACACCTTC.

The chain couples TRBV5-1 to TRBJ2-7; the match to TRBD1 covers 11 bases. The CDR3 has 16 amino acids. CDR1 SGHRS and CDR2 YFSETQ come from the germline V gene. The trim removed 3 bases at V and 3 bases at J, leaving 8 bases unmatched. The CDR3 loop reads CASSWGDRGTGYEQYF. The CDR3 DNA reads TGCGCCAGCAGCTGGGGGGACAGGGGGACCGGCTACGAGCAGTACTTC.

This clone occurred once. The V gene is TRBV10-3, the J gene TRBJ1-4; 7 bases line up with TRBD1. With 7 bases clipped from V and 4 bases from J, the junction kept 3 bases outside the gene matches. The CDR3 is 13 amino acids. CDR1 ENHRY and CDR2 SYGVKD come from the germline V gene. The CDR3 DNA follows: TGTGCCATCACGGGACAGCTTAATGAAAAACTGTTTTTT. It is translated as CAITGQLNEKLFF.

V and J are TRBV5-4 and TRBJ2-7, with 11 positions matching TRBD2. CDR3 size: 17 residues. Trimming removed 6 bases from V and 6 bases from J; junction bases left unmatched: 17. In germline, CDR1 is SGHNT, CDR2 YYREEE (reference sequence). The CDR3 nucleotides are TGTGCCAGCACCCTGGGTAGCGGGGGGGCCGAGCGGGCCGAGCAGTACTTC. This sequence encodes CASTLGSGGAERAEQYF.